This T cell receptor (beta chain) stems from a study of T cell repertoires in cytomegalovirus infection. About the study: The public TCR beta signatures pointed to both CMV infection and matching HLA type.

Broader study findings: Ex vivo, HLA-C-restricted CMV-specific TCR beta clonotypes prevailed over the rest of the response.

This clonotype was observed a few times. Its specificity is not known. Each CDR3 protein is one row after TCRdb ran MiXCR on the reads. This table holds around 330,000 distinct CDR3 sequences, roughly 16% found once. Trimming cost V 5 bases and J 0 bases, with 13 bases left between them. The CDR3 has 16 amino acids. The sample comprised PBMCs. The TCR was taken from a human donor in good health (CMV status not recorded). Some clones in this sample may be carry-over from other donors' samples. This chain connects TRBV12-3 or TRBV12-4 to TRBJ1-4, with a tentative D call TRBD1 (5 bases). Here the CDR3 reads CASSLTGAATNEKLFF. DNA for the CDR3: TGTGCCAGCAGTCTTACTGGGGCGGCAACTAATGAAAAACTGTTTTTT.